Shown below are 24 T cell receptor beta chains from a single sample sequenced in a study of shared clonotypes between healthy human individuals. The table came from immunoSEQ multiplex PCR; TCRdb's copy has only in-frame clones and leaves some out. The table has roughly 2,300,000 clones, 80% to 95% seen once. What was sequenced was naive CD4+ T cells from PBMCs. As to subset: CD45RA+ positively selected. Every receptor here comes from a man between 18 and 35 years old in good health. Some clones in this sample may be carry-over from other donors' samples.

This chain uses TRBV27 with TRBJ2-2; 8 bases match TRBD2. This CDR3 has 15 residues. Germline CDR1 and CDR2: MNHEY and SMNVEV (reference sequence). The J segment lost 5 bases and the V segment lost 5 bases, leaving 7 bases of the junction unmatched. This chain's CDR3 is CASSRQRERTGELFF. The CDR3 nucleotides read TGTGCCAGCAGTCGACAGCGGGAGCGTACCGGGGAGCTGTTTTTT.

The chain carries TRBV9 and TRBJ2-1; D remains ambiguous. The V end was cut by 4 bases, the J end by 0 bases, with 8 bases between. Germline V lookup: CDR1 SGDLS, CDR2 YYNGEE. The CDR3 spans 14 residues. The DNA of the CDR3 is TGTGCCAGCAGCTTACTCAGCTCCTACAATGAGCAGTTCTTC. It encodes CASSLLSSYNEQFF. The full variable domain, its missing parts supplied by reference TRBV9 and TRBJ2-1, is DSGVTQTPKHLITATGQRVTLRCSPRSGDLSVYWYQQSLDQGLQFLIQYYNGEERAKGNILERFSAQQFPDLHSELNLSSLELGDSALYFCASSLLSSYNEQFFGPGTRLTVL.

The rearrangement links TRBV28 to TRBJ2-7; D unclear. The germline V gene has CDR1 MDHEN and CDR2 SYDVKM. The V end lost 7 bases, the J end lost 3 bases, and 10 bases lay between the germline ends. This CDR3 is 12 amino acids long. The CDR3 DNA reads TGTGCCAGCACCGGCCGATACTACGAGCAGTACTTC. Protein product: CASTGRYYEQYF.

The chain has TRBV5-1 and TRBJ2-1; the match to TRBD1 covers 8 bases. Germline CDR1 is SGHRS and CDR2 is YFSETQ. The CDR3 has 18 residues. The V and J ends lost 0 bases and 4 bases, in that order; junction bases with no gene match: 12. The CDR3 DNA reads TGCGCCAGCAGCTTGGCCGGACAGGGCCCTTTAGGATACAATGAGCAGTTCTTC. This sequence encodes CASSLAGQGPLGYNEQFF.

The CDR3 reads CASSFRTPPYEQYF. The CDR3 DNA sequence: TGTGCCAGCAGCTTTAGAACCCCTCCTTACGAGCAGTACTTC. The chain carries TRBV5-4 and TRBJ2-7; no clear D gene. V was trimmed by 2 bases and J by 4 bases, leaving 13 bases between them. Germline CDR1 is SGHNT and CDR2 is YYREEE (reference sequence). This CDR3 comprises 14 residues.

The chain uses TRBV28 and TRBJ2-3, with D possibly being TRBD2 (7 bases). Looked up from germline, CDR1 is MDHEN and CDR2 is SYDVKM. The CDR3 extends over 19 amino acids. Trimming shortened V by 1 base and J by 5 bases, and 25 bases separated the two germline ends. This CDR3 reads CASSLSIGAGQIIGDTQYF. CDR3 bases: TGTGCCAGCAGTTTATCCATTGGAGCGGGACAAATAATAGGAGATACGCAGTATTTT.

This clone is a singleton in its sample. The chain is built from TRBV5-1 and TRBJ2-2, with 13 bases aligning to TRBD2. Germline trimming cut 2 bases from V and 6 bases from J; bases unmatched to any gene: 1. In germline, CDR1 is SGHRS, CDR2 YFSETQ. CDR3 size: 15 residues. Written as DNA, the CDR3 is TGCGCCAGCAGCTTCGGACTAGCGGGAGCCGGGGAGCTGTTTTTT. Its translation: CASSFGLAGAGELFF.

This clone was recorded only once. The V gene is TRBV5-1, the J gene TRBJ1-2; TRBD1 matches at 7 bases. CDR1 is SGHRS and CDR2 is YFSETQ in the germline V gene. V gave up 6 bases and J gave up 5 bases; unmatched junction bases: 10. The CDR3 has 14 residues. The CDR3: CASTLGQGGYGYTF. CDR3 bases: TGCGCCAGCACCCTCGGCCAGGGGGGGTATGGCTACACCTTC. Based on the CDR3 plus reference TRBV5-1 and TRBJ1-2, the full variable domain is KAGVTQTPRYLIKTRGQQVTLSCSPISGHRSVSWYQQTPGQGLQFLFEYFSETQRNKGNFPGRFSGRQFSNSRSEMNVSTLELGDSALYLCASTLGQGGYGYTFGSGTRLTVV.

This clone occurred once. The CDR3 spells CASSYTHSLMGSNQPQHF. CDR3 nucleotides: TGTGCCAGTAGTTATACCCACAGCCTAATGGGTAGCAATCAGCCCCAGCATTTT. The chain carries TRBV19 and TRBJ1-5; no clear D gene. Germline V gives CDR1 LNHDA, CDR2 SQIVND (reference sequence). V was pared by 5 bases and J by 0 bases, with 20 bases between. This CDR3 is 18 amino acids long.

The CDR3 DNA follows: TGTGCCAGTAGTATTGTGGTAGCGGGGTACAATGAGCAGTTCTTC. This encodes CASSIVVAGYNEQFF. This chain links TRBV19 with TRBJ2-1; 8 positions agree with TRBD2. CDR1 is LNHDA, CDR2 SQIVND, per germline (reference sequence). V lost 3 bases to trimming and J lost 4 bases; unmatched junction nucleotides: 5. This CDR3 has 15 amino acids.

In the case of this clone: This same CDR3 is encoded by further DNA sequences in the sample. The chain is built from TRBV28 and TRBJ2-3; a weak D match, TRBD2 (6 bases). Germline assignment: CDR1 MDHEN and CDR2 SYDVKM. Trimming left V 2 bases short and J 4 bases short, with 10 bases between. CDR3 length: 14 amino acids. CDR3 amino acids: CASSLGGGPDTQYF. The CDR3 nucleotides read TGTGCCAGCAGTTTAGGGGGAGGACCAGATACGCAGTATTTT.

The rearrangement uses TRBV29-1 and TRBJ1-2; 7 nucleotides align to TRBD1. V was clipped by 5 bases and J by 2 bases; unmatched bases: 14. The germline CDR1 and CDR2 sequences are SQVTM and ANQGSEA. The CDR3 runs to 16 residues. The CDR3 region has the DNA TGCAGCGTTCGCGGGCAGGGGGAATCCGGAAACTATGGCTACACCTTC. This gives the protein CSVRGQGESGNYGYTF.

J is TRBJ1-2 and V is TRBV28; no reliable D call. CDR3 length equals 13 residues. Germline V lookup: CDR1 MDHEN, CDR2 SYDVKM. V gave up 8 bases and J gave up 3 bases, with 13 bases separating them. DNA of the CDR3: TGTGCCAGCGCAAGGACGGCGGACTATGGCTACACCTTC. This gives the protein CASARTADYGYTF.

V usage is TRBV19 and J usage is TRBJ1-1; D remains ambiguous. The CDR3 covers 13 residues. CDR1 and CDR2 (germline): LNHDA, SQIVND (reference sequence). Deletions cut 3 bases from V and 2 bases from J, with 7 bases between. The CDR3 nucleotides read TGTGCCAGTAGTATCGTGGACAACACTGAAGCTTTCTTT. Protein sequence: CASSIVDNTEAFF.

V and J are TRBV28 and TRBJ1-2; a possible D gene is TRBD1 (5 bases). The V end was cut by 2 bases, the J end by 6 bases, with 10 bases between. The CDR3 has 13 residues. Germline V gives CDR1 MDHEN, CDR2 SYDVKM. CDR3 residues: CASSLIPGHGYTF. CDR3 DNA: TGTGCCAGCAGTTTAATCCCAGGGCATGGCTACACCTTC.

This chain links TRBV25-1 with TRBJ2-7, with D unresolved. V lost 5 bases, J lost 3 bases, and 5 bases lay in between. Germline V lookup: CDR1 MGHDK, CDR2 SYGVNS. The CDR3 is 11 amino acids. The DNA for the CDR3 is TGTGCCAGCAGTATGCACTACGAGCAGTACTTC. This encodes CASSMHYEQYF.

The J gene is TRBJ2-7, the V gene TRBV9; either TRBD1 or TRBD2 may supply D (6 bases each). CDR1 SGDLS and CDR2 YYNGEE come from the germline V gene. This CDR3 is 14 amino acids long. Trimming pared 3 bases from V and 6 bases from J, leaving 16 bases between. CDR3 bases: TGTGCCAGCAGCGGGACTACGCCAGGGGCCGAGCAGTACTTC. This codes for CASSGTTPGAEQYF.

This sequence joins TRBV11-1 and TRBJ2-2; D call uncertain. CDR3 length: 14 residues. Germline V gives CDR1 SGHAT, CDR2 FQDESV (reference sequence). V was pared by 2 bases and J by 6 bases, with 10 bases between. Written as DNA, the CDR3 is TGTGCCAGCAGCTTATCCCCAGAAGCCGGGGAGCTGTTTTTT. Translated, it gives CASSLSPEAGELFF.

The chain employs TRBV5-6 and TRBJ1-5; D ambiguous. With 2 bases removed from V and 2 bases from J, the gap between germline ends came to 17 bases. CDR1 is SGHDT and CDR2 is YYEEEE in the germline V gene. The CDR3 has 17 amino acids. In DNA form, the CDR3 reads TGTGCCAGCAGCTTTAGAGGGATCGTCGACGGCAATCAGCCCCAGCATTTT. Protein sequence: CASSFRGIVDGNQPQHF.

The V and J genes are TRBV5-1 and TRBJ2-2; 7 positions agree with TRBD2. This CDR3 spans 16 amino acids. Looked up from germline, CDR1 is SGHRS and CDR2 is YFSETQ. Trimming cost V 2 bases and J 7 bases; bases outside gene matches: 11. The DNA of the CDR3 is TGCGCCAGCAGCTTAAGGGAGGGACGGTTATACGGGGAGCTGTTTTTT. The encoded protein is CASSLREGRLYGELFF.

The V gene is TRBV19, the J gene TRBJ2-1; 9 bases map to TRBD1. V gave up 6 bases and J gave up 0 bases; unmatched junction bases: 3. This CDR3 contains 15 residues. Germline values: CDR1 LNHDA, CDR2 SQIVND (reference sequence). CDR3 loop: CASSGTGHSYNEQFF. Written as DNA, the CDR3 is TGTGCCAGTAGCGGGACAGGGCACTCCTACAATGAGCAGTTCTTC.

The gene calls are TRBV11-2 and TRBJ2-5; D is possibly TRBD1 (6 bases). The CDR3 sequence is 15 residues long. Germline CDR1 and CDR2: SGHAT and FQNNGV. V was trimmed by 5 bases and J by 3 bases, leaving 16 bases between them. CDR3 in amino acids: CASSEPDRGKETQYF. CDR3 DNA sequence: TGTGCCAGCAGCGAACCAGATAGGGGGAAAGAGACCCAGTACTTC. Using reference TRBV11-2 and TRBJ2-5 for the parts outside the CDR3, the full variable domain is EAGVAQSPRYKIIEKRQSVAFWCNPISGHATLYWYQQILGQGPKLLIQFQNNGVVDDSQLPKDRFSAERLKGVDSTLKIQPAKLEDSAVYLCASSEPDRGKETQYFGPGTRLLVL.

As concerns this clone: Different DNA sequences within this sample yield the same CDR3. The CDR3 DNA follows: TGCGCCAGCTCCGGGGGACAGGGAACCGGGGAGCTGTTTTTT. It encodes CASSGGQGTGELFF. The rearrangement joins TRBV5-1 to TRBJ2-2; 9 bases are shared with TRBD1. Germline V CDR1 and CDR2: SGHRS, YFSETQ. The J segment lost 5 bases and the V segment lost 7 bases, leaving 6 bases of the junction unmatched. This CDR3 has 14 residues.

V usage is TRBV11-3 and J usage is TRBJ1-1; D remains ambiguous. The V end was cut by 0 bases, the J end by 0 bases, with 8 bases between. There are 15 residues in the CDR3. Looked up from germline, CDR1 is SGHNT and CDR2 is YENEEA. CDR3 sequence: CASSLDHRVNTEAFF. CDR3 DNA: TGTGCCAGCAGCTTAGATCACAGAGTGAACACTGAAGCTTTCTTT.